Given below is one T cell receptor beta chain in context. Which antigen it targets is not known. Base-call qualities are not available, and no considerably larger clone is one nucleotide away. These data originate in a study of metastatic and nonmetastatic thyroid tumors (TCRdb year 2020). In terms of the full investigation: Repertoires were compared across peripheral blood and tumor or nodule tissue samples from malignant and benign thyroid patients. The paper's findings and limits, for the study overall: In both blood and tumor samples, TCR beta diversity was reported to be significantly higher in malignant tumors than in benign nodules.

No patient had received any treatment before thyroid surgery. Patient clinical samples collected from about 2012 to 2018 were retrospectively analysed using T-cell receptor beta sequencing. The CDR1 and CDR2 encoded by the germline V gene are MNHEY and SVGEGT. Counted from cysteine to valine, this CDR3 has 15 amino acids. Of all the DNA, just the CDR3 is kept, 45 bases in frame from base 1. Preparation of the library involved PCR. The sample was run on an Illumina HiSeq 4000. High-throughput sequencing was used to profile the TCR beta-chain CDR3 region of each patient. Regarding the original processing steps: The researchers built a classifier to tell apart papillary thyroid cancer patients with distant metastasis, based on CDR3 differences among clinicopathological groups. To measure repertoire diversity the researchers used the Shannon index, while the Morisita-Horn index served to gauge how similar the tumor and blood repertoires were. The public reads were run again by TCRdb, first through fastp at Q25 and then through MiXCR, and only productive beta chains were kept. V and J calls and clone size were set by TCRdb, not the authors. In this sample the table shows almost 70,000 clones, 14% of which occur a single time. The top ten clonotypes cover over 6.5% of the sample.

This receptor was identified in a male donor with papillary thyroid cancer or a benign thyroid nodule (not recorded which). Some clones in this sample may be carry-over from other donors' samples. Source material: blood. The sequence joins TRBV6-2 or TRBV6-3 to TRBJ2-7; the D region possibly corresponds to TRBD1 (6 bases align). The sequenced DNA: TGTGCCAGCAGCAGAACGCCTCCGGACAGCCACGAGCAGTACGTA. It encodes CASSRTPPDSHEQYV.